The 27 T cell receptor beta chains below were found in one sample sequenced in a study of blood T cell repertoires in COVID-19. Data came from immunoSEQ multiplex PCR; TCRdb stores just in-frame clones and leaves some out. Among 100,000 to 120,000 clones listed, 88% were seen once. Sequencing used peripheral blood. The receptors stem from a human donor in a cohort sampled during active COVID-19.

The J gene is TRBJ2-3, the V gene TRBV10-1, with 9 bases identical to TRBD2. Trimming removed 2 bases from V and 0 bases from J; junction bases left unmatched: 3. The germline V gene has CDR1 WNHNN and CDR2 SYGVQD (reference sequence). The CDR3 sequence is 16 residues long. The CDR3: CASSEGSGGSTDTQYF. In DNA form, the CDR3 reads TGCGCCAGCAGTGAGGGGAGCGGGGGGAGCACAGATACGCAGTATTTT.

The rearrangement links TRBV10-3 to TRBJ2-2; TRBD2 aligns across 7 bases. V shed 3 bases, J shed 7 bases, and the junction held 8 bases outside the gene matches. The CDR3 covers 15 residues. Germline loops: CDR1 ENHRY, CDR2 SYGVKD. Here the CDR3 DNA reads TGTGCCATCAGTGAACTGGGAGGGCTGGGCGGGGAGCTGTTTTTT. Residues: CAISELGGLGGELFF.

This clone has more than one count but fewer than ten. This chain joins TRBV6-6 and TRBJ1-1; D perhaps matches TRBD1 (6 bases). Trimming pared 4 bases from V and 4 bases from J, leaving 16 bases between. Germline V gene sequence: CDR1 MNHNY, CDR2 SVGAGI (reference sequence). The CDR3 extends over 15 amino acids. The DNA of the CDR3 is TGTGCCAGCAGTTCCACGGGGGGGCGGGTCACTGAAGCTTTCTTT. Residues: CASSSTGGRVTEAFF.

J is TRBJ2-4 and V is TRBV10-2; D not certain. This CDR3 has 15 residues. Per germline, CDR1 WSHSY and CDR2 SAAADI. Deletions cut 2 bases from V and 0 bases from J, with 8 bases between. The CDR3 DNA follows: TGCGCCAGCAGTGAGGACAAACTAGCCAAAAACATTCAGTACTTC. Protein sequence: CASSEDKLAKNIQYF.

The chain joins TRBV9 to TRBJ2-7, with 7 bases matching TRBD2. Per germline, CDR1 SGDLS and CDR2 YYNGEE. The CDR3 is made up of 16 amino acids. Germline trimming cut 3 bases from V and 3 bases from J; bases unmatched to any gene: 12. The CDR3 nucleotides read TGTGCCAGCAGCGCGGGGGGATTCCCCCACTACTACGAGCAGTACTTC. Protein: CASSAGGFPHYYEQYF.

The V and J genes are TRBV12-3 or TRBV12-4 and TRBJ1-1; D uncertain. The CDR3 totals 12 residues. Trimming removed 1 base at V and 4 bases at J, with 4 bases between. Written as DNA, the CDR3 is TGTGCCAGCAGTTTAGGGGCCACTGAAGCTTTCTTT. Translation gives CASSLGATEAFF.

This clone was counted once. The chain is built from TRBV5-1 and TRBJ1-2; 8 positions agree with TRBD1. Germline V lookup: CDR1 SGHRS, CDR2 YFSETQ. With 3 bases clipped from V and 2 bases from J, the junction kept 9 bases outside the gene matches. The CDR3 has 16 amino acids. For the CDR3, the DNA is TGCGCCAGCAGCTACGAACCAGGGGGCGGGAACTATGGCTACACCTTC. It encodes CASSYEPGGGNYGYTF.

The chain has TRBV28 and TRBJ1-2, with a possible D match to TRBD1 (5 bases). This CDR3 is 14 amino acids long. Deletions cut 6 bases from V and 1 base from J, with 12 bases between. Per germline, CDR1 MDHEN and CDR2 SYDVKM. The CDR3 loop is CASSVWGDNYGYTF. In DNA, the CDR3 is TGTGCCAGCAGCGTGTGGGGGGATAACTATGGCTACACCTTC.

The genes are TRBV6-6 and TRBJ2-7; 12 bases map to TRBD2. Germline CDR1 is MNHNY and CDR2 is SVGAGI (reference sequence). V dropped 5 bases and J dropped 6; count of bases not matched to a gene: 14. The CDR3 extends over 17 amino acids. CDR3: CASSPSWTSGVLGEQYF. The CDR3, as DNA: TGTGCCAGCAGTCCCAGCTGGACTAGCGGGGTACTCGGCGAGCAGTACTTC.

The CDR3 DNA sequence: TGTGCCAGCAGTTACGTACTAGCGGGGGACTATGAGCAGTTCTTC. It translates to CASSYVLAGDYEQFF. The V call is TRBV6-5, the J call TRBJ2-1; 11 bases line up with TRBD2. Unmatched junction bases numbered 5, after V lost 2 bases and J lost 8 bases. This CDR3 region has 15 residues. Germline values: CDR1 MNHEY, CDR2 SVGAGI.

The gene calls are TRBV7-9 and TRBJ2-3, with 9 positions matching TRBD2. V was clipped by 5 bases and J by 2 bases; unmatched bases: 14. The V gene's germline CDR1 is SEHNR and CDR2 FQNEAQ (reference sequence). CDR3 size: 18 residues. The CDR3 DNA reads TGTGCCAGCAGCCATCCCGTGATTCCGGGACTAGCCACAGATACGCAGTATTTT. The encoded protein is CASSHPVIPGLATDTQYF.

The CDR3 is CASSPSLSQGTQYF. The CDR3 bases are TGTGCCAGCAGCCCATCTCTGAGCCAGGGAACCCAGTACTTC. The J gene is TRBJ2-5, the V gene TRBV9; a weak D match, TRBD1 (5 bases). The V gene lost 4 bases and the J gene lost 8 bases, with 18 bases spanning the gap. CDR1 and CDR2 (germline): SGDLS, YYNGEE. The CDR3 consists of 14 residues.

This chain joins TRBV27 and TRBJ2-1; 7 positions match TRBD2. Germline lookup yields CDR1 MNHEY and CDR2 SMNVEV (reference sequence). The CDR3 is 13 amino acids. The junction had 3 bases not matched to a gene; V was cut back by 6 bases and J by 4 bases. CDR3: CASRQRGYNEQFF. In DNA form, the CDR3 reads TGTGCCAGCAGGCAGCGGGGTTACAATGAGCAGTTCTTC.

This clone has a single count. The chain carries TRBV18 and TRBJ2-6; 7 bases are a match to TRBD1. Germline V gene lookup returns CDR1 KGHSH and CDR2 LQKENI. The CDR3 contains 16 residues. Unmatched junction bases numbered 5, after V lost 2 bases and J lost 4 bases. CDR3 sequence: CASSPSTGAGANVLTF. For the CDR3, the DNA is TGTGCCAGCTCACCATCCACAGGGGCGGGGGCCAACGTCCTGACTTTC.

CDR3 in amino acids: CAGAQGANTGELFF. In DNA form, the CDR3 reads TGTGCGGGGGCACAGGGGGCGAACACCGGGGAGCTGTTTTTT. The genes are TRBV15 and TRBJ2-2; 8 bases are shared with TRBD1. Germline CDR1 and CDR2: LNHNV and YYDKDF (reference sequence). This CDR3 region has 14 residues.

The chain uses TRBV7-6 and TRBJ1-6, with a tentative D call TRBD1 (6 bases). Trimming removed 5 bases at V and 7 bases at J, with 18 bases between. Looked up from germline, CDR1 is SGHVS and CDR2 is FNYEAQ. The CDR3 sequence is 16 residues long. CDR3: CASSPRKGEGNSPLHF. The CDR3 bases are TGTGCCAGCAGCCCAAGGAAGGGGGAAGGAAATTCACCCCTCCACTTT.

The V call is TRBV5-1, the J call TRBJ2-5; 16 bases match TRBD2. With 3 bases clipped from V and 2 bases from J, the junction kept 4 bases outside the gene matches. The CDR3 runs 17 residues. The germline CDR1 and CDR2 sequences are SGHRS and YFSETQ. The CDR3 loop is CASSYLGLAGGQETQYF. The CDR3 DNA sequence: TGCGCCAGCAGCTATCTGGGACTAGCGGGAGGGCAAGAGACCCAGTACTTC.

The V gene is TRBV9, the J gene TRBJ1-3; TRBD1 matches 7 bases. After removal of 3 bases from V and 6 bases from J, the junction contained 6 bases not matched to a gene. The CDR3 is made up of 14 amino acids. Looked up from germline, CDR1 is SGDLS and CDR2 is YYNGEE. The CDR3 here is CASSAGTDLNTIYF. The CDR3 region has the DNA TGTGCCAGCAGCGCAGGGACAGACCTAAACACCATATATTTT.

The genes are TRBV6-5 and TRBJ2-7; a possible D gene is TRBD1 (5 bases). Per the germline V gene, CDR1 is MNHEY and CDR2 is SVGAGI. Trimming took off 2 bases at V and 5 bases at J, with 13 bases between the two ends. The CDR3 extends over 14 amino acids. CDR3 DNA sequence: TGTGCCAGCAGTTACAGCCAGGGTGTCCACGAGCAGTACTTC. This sequence encodes CASSYSQGVHEQYF.

The chain couples TRBV9 to TRBJ2-5; 11 nucleotides match TRBD2. Germline assignment: CDR1 SGDLS and CDR2 YYNGEE. The CDR3 sequence is 16 residues long. Unmatched junction bases numbered 12, after V lost 4 bases and J lost 7 bases. The CDR3 DNA reads TGTGCCAGCAGCCTAGGACTAGCGGGCCCGGTGGGGACCCAGTACTTC. Its protein is CASSLGLAGPVGTQYF.

V gene TRBV18 combines with J gene TRBJ2-3; 10 bases fit TRBD2. Germline values: CDR1 KGHSH, CDR2 LQKENI. V lost 11 bases and J lost 4; bases outside the gene matches: 12. This CDR3 is 15 amino acids long. The CDR3 loop is CAGAASGGEADTQYF. CDR3 in DNA: TGTGCCGGCGCGGCTAGCGGGGGAGAGGCAGATACGCAGTATTTT.

The chain couples TRBV29-1 to TRBJ1-1, with D hard to call. Germline CDR1 and CDR2: SQVTM and ANQGSEA. Trimming removed 0 bases at V and 3 bases at J, with 11 bases between. This CDR3 is 14 amino acids long. DNA for the CDR3: TGCAGCGTTGAAGATTCTTCGAGGTACACTGAAGCTTTCTTT. Its protein product is CSVEDSSRYTEAFF.

The chain joins TRBV6-1 to TRBJ2-5, with TRBD2 matching 7 bases. This CDR3 is built from 15 residues. Looked up from germline, CDR1 is MNHNS and CDR2 is SASEGT. V was pared by 1 base and J by 1 base, with 3 bases of the junction left unmatched. CDR3 DNA: TGTGCCAGCAGTGAAGGGGGGACTACCCAAGAGACCCAGTACTTC. This sequence encodes CASSEGGTTQETQYF.

The chain uses TRBV7-6 and TRBJ2-7; tentatively, D is TRBD2 (6 bases). The CDR3 runs 18 residues. Germline assignment: CDR1 SGHVS and CDR2 FNYEAQ. The V end lost 1 base, the J end lost 0 bases, and 19 bases lay between the germline ends. DNA of the CDR3: TGTGCCAGCAGCTTAGTGGGAGGTGGGGGGTACCTCTCCTACGAGCAGTACTTC. Its protein is CASSLVGGGGYLSYEQYF.

The chain has TRBV9 and TRBJ2-2, with D unclear. This CDR3 is built from 14 residues. Trimming shortened V by 0 bases and J by 6 bases, and 9 bases separated the two germline ends. Germline V gene sequence: CDR1 SGDLS, CDR2 YYNGEE. The DNA of the CDR3 is TGTGCCAGCAGCGTAGGAGGTCGGGCCGGGGAGCTGTTTTTT. It encodes CASSVGGRAGELFF.

The rearrangement uses TRBV6-5 and TRBJ2-3; possible D gene TRBD2, 6 bases. Germline CDR1 and CDR2: MNHEY and SVGAGI. CDR3 length equals 14 residues. V gave up 0 bases and J gave up 3 bases, with 7 bases separating them. The chain's CDR3 is CASSYSGRTDTQYF. The DNA of the CDR3 is TGTGCCAGCAGTTACTCCGGGAGAACAGATACGCAGTATTTT.

This chain connects TRBV3-1 (or the pseudogene TRBV3-2) to TRBJ2-1; 10 bases agree with TRBD1. The CDR3 covers 15 residues. The J segment lost 7 bases and the V segment lost 2 bases, leaving 5 bases of the junction unmatched. Germline values: CDR1 LGHDT, CDR2 YNNKEL (reference sequence). The CDR3 DNA sequence: TGTGCCAGCAGCCAAAGGGGGACAGGGGCAAATGAGCAGTTCTTC. Translation: CASSQRGTGANEQFF.